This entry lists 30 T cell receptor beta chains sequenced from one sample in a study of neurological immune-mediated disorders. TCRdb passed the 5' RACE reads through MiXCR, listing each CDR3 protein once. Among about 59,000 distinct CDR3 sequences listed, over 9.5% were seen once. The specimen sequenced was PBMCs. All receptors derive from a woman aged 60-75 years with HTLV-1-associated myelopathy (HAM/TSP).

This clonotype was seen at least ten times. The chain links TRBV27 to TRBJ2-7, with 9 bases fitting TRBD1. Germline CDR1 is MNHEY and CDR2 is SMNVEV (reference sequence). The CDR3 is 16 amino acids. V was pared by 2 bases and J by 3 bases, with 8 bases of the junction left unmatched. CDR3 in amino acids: CASSLRRTGDIYEQYF. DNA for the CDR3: TGTGCCAGCAGTTTACGTCGGACAGGGGATATCTACGAGCAGTACTTC.

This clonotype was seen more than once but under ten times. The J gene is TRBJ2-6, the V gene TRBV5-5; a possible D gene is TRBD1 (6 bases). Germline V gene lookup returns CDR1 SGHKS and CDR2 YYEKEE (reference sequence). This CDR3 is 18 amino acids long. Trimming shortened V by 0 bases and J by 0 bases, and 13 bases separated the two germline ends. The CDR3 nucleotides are TGTGCCAGCAGCTTGGCTCCGGGACACCCCTCTGGGGCCAACGTCCTGACTTTC. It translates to CASSLAPGHPSGANVLTF.

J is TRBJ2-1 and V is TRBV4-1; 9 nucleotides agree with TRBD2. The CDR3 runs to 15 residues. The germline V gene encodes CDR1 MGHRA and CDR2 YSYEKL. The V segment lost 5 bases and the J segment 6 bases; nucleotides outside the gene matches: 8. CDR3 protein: CASSYVAGDINEQFF. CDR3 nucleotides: TGCGCCAGCAGCTACGTAGCGGGAGATATCAATGAGCAGTTCTTC.

DNA for the CDR3: TGTGCCAGCAGCAAGCGTCGACAGGGTCAGAACACTGAAGCTTTCTTT. As protein: CASSKRRQGQNTEAFF. The chain recombines TRBV28 with TRBJ1-1, with 7 bases lining up with TRBD1. The CDR3 runs to 16 residues. Germline loops: CDR1 MDHEN, CDR2 SYDVKM. Trimming took 6 bases from V and 1 from J; bases not matched to a gene: 11.

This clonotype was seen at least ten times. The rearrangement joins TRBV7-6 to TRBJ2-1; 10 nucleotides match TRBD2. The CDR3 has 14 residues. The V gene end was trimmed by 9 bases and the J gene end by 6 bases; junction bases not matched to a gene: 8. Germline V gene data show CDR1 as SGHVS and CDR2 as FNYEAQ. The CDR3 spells CASSPGTSVNEQFF. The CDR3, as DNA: TGTGCCAGTTCCCCCGGGACTAGCGTCAATGAGCAGTTCTTC.

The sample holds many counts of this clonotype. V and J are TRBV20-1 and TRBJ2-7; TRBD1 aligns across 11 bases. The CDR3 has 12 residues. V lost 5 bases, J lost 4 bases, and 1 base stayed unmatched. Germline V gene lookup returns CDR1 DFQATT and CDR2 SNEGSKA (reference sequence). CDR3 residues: CSAGQGAYEQYF. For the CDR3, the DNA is TGCAGTGCTGGACAGGGGGCGTACGAGCAGTACTTC.

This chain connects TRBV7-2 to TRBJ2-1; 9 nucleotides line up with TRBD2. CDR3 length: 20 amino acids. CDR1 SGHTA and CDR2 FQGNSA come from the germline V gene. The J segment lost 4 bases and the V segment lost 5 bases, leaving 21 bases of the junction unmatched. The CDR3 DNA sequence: TGTGCCAGCAGCAAATTTACCGGGACTAGCAGGAGGGTGGGATACAATGAGCAGTTCTTC. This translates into CASSKFTGTSRRVGYNEQFF.

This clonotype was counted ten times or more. CDR3 region: CASSLTINQPQHF. The CDR3 DNA reads TGTGCCAGCAGCTTGACTATTAATCAGCCCCAGCATTTT. This chain links TRBV5-5 with TRBJ1-5, with unresolved D. Germline CDR1 SGHKS, CDR2 YYEKEE (reference sequence). Trimming removed 1 base at V and 4 bases at J, with 6 bases between. The CDR3 loop spans 13 amino acids.

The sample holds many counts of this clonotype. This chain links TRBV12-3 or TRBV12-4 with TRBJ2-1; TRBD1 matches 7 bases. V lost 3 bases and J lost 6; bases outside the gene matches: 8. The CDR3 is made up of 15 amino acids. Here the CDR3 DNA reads TGTGCCAGCAGTTTTAGGGGGCTCAGCGCCAATGAGCAGTTCTTC. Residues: CASSFRGLSANEQFF.

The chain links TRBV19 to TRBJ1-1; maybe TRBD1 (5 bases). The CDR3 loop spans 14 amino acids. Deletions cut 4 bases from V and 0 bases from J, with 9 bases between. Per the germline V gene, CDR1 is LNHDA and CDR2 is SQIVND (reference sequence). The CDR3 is CASSRGTVNTEAFF. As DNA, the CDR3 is TGTGCCAGTAGTAGGGGGACGGTGAACACTGAAGCTTTCTTT.

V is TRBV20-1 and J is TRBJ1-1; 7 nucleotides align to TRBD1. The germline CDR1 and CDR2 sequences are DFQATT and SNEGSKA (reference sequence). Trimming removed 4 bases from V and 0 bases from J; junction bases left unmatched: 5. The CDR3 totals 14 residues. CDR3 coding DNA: TGCAGTGCTATTTCGGGACAGATGAACACTGAAGCTTTCTTT. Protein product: CSAISGQMNTEAFF.

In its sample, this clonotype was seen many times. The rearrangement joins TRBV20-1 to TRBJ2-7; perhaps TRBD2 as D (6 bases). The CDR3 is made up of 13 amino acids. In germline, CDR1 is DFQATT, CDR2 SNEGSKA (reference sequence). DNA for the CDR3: TGCAGCGTGCGGGTAGAACGGGGGTACGAGCAGTACTTC. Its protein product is CSVRVERGYEQYF.

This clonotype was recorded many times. The CDR3 protein is CASSQVLARTEAFF. The CDR3 nucleotides are TGCGCCAGCAGCCAAGTACTAGCACGGACTGAAGCTTTCTTT. The chain employs TRBV4-1 and TRBJ1-1; D is ambiguous. CDR1 MGHRA and CDR2 YSYEKL come from the germline V gene. The CDR3 is 14 amino acids. V lost 1 base and J 5 bases, leaving 11 bases between the germline ends.

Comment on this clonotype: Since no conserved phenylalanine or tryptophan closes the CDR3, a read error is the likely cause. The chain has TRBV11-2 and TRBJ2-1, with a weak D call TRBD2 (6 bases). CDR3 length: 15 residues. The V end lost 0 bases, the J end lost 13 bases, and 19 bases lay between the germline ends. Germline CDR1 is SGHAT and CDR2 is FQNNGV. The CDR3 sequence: CASSLDSPATRGQFL. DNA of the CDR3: TGTGCCAGCAGCTTAGATTCCCCCGCGACTAGGGGCCAGTTCTTA.

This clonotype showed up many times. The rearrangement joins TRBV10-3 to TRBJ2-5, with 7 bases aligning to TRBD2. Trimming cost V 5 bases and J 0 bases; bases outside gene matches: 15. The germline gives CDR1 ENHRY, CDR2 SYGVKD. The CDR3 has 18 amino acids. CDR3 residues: CAISPSTAGSSYQETQYF. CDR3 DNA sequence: TGTGCCATCAGTCCCTCCACAGCGGGGTCCTCGTACCAAGAGACCCAGTACTTC.

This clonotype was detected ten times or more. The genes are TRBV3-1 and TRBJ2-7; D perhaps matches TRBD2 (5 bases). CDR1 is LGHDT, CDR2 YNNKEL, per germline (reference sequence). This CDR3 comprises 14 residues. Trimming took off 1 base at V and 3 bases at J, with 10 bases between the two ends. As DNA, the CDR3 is TGTGCCAGCAGCCAAGGCAAGCGGAACTACGAGCAGTACTTC. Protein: CASSQGKRNYEQYF.

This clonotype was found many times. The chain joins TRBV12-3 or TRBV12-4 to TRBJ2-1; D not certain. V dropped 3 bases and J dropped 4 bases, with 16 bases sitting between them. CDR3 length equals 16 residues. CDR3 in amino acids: CASSLILGRSYNEQFF. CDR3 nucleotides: TGTGCCAGCAGTTTGATCCTTGGGCGGAGTTACAATGAGCAGTTCTTC.

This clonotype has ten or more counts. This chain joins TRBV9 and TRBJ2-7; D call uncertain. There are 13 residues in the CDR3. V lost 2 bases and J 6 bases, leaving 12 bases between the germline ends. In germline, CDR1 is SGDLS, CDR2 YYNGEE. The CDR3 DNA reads TGTGCCAGCAGCGTTGGCCTCGCCCGCGAGCAGTACTTC. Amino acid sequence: CASSVGLAREQYF.

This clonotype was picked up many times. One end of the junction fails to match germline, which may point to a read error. The CDR3 region has the DNA TGTGCCAGCAACTTAGGGGGCGGCGGGATCGGGGAGCAGTACTTC. Amino acids: CASNLGGGGIGEQYF. V is TRBV7-2 and J is TRBJ2-7, with a possible D match to TRBD1 (7 bases). The germline gives CDR1 SGHTA, CDR2 FQGNSA. The CDR3 is made up of 15 amino acids.

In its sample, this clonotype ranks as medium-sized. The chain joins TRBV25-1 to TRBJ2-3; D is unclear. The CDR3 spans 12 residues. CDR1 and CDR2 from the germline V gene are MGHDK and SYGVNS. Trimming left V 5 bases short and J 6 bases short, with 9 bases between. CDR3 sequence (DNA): TGTGCCAGCAGTCTAGGCCTGGATACGCAGTATTTT. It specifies CASSLGLDTQYF.

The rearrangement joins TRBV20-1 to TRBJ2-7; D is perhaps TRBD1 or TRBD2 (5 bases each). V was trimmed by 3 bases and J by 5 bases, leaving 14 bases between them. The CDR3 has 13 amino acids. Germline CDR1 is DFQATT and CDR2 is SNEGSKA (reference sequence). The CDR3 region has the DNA TGCAGTGCTAGGGGGACGAAGGCAGACGAGCAGTACTTC. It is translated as CSARGTKADEQYF.

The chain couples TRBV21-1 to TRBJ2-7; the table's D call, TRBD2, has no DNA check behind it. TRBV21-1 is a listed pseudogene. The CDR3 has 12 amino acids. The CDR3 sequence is CASSKVVDEQYF. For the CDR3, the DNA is TGTGCCAGCAGCAAAGTAGTCGACGAGCAGTACTTC.

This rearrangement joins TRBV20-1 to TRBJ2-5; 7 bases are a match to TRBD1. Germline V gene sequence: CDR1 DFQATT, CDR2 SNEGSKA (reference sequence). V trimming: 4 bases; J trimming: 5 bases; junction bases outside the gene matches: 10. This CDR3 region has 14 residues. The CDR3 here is CSANDRVSYETQYF. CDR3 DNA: TGCAGTGCTAACGACAGGGTATCATACGAGACCCAGTACTTC.

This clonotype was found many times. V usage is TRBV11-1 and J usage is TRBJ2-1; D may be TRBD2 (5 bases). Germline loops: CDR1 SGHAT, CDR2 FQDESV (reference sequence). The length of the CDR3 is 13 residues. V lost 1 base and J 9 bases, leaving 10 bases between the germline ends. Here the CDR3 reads CASSLERLGEQFF. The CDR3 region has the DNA TGTGCCAGCAGCTTAGAGCGGTTGGGTGAGCAGTTCTTC. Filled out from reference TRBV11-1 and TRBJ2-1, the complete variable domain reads EAEVAQSPRYKITEKSQAVAFWCDPISGHATLYWYRQILGQGPELLVQFQDESVVDDSQLPKDRFSAERLKGVDSTLKIQPAELGDSAMYLCASSLERLGEQFFGPGTRLTVL.

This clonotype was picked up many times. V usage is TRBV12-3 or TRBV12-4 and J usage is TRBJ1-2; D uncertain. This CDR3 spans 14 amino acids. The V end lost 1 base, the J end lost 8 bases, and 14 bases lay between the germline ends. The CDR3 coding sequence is TGTGCCAGCAGTTTAGTTTCAGAGACCTCAGGCTACACCTTC. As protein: CASSLVSETSGYTF.

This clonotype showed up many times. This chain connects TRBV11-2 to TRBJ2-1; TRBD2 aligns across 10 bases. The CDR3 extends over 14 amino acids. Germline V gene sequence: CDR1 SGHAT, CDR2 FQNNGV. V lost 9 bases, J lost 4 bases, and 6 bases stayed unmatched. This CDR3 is CARLGTSVYNEQFF. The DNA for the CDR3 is TGTGCCAGACTCGGGACTAGCGTTTACAATGAGCAGTTCTTC.

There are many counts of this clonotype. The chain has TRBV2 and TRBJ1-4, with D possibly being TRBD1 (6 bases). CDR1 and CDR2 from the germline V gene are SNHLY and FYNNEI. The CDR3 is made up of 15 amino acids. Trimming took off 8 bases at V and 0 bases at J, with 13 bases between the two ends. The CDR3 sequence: CASGSSGATNEKLFF. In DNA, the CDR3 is TGTGCCAGCGGCTCGTCAGGGGCAACTAATGAAAAACTGTTTTTT.

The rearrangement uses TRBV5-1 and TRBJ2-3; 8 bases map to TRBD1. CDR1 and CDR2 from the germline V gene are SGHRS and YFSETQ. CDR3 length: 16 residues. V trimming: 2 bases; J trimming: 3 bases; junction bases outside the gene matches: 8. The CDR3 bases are TGCGCCAGCAGCTTCGATGGACAGGGAGGTACAGATACGCAGTATTTT. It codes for CASSFDGQGGTDTQYF.

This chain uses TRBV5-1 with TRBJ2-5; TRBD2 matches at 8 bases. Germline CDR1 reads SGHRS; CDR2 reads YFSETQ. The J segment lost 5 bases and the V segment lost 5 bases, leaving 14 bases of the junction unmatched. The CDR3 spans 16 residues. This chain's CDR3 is CASSPRVSGMGETQYF. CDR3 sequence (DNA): TGCGCCAGCAGTCCTCGGGTTAGCGGGATGGGGGAGACCCAGTACTTC.

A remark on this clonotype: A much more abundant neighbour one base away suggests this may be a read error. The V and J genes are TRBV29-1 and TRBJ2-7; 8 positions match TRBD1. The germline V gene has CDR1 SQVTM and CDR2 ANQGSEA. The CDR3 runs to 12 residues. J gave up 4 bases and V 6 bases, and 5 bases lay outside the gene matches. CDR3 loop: CSVQGAGYEQYF. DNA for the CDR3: TGCAGCGTCCAGGGGGCGGGGTACGAGCAGTACTTC.